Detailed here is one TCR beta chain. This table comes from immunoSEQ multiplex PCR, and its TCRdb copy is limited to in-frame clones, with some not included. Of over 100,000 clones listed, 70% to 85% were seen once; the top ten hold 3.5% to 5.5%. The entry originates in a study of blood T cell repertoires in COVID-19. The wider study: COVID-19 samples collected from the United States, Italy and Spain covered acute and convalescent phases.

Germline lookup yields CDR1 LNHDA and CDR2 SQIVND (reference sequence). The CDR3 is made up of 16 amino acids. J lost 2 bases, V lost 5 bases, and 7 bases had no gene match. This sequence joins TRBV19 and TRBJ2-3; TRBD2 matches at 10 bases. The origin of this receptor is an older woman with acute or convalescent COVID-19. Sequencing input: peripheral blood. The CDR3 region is CASSSQRGGLTDTQYF. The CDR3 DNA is TGTGCCAGTAGTTCCCAGCGGGGGGGACTCACAGATACGCAGTATTTT.